One sample yielded the 15 T cell receptor beta chains listed below, sequenced in a study of blood T cells in healthy people across ages. Primers used in a second PCR of about 6 to 11 cycles were a sample-barcoded 5' primer and a J-beta primer mix. TCRdb re-called the 5' RACE reads with MiXCR, one entry per CDR3 protein. The table has 1.5 million to 2 million distinct CDR3 sequences, 25% to 30% seen once; the top ten hold 7.7%. What was sequenced was blood. Receptors originate from a woman between 25 and 40 years old in good health.

This chain connects TRBV7-2 to TRBJ2-5; 7 bases agree with TRBD1. This CDR3 region has 13 residues. The junction had 4 bases not matched to a gene; V was cut back by 7 bases and J by 2 bases. Germline loops: CDR1 SGHTA, CDR2 FQGNSA. The DNA for the CDR3 is TGTGCCAGCAAGGGACAGAATCAAGAGACCCAGTACTTC. Amino acids: CASKGQNQETQYF. Looking up the rest from reference TRBV7-2 and TRBJ2-5 gives the full variable domain: GAGVSQSPSNKVTEKGKDVELRCDPISGHTALYWYRQSLGQGLEFLIYFQGNSAPDKSGLPSDRFSAERTGGSVSTLTIQRTQQEDSAVYLCASKGQNQETQYFGPGTRLLVL.

The chain has TRBV10-3 and TRBJ1-2, with 9 bases identical to TRBD1. The CDR3 has 16 amino acids. Germline CDR1 reads ENHRY; CDR2 reads SYGVKD. V trimming: 3 bases; J trimming: 4 bases; junction bases outside the gene matches: 9. The CDR3, as DNA: TGTGCCATCAGTGACGACCCGGGACAGGGTTTCTATGGCTACACCTTC. It translates to CAISDDPGQGFYGYTF.

This clonotype was found many times. The V call is TRBV20-1, the J call TRBJ2-1, with D possibly being TRBD1 (5 bases). V lost 1 base and J lost 2, with 9 bases in between. Germline assignment: CDR1 DFQATT and CDR2 SNEGSKA (reference sequence). The CDR3 spans 14 residues. The CDR3 coding sequence is TGCAGTGCTAGAGGCAGGACACCCTACAATGAGCAGTTCTTC. Translated: CSARGRTPYNEQFF.

In regard to this clonotype: Being one base from a much bigger clone, this may be a read error. The chain employs TRBV20-1 and TRBJ2-5; 7 nucleotides line up with TRBD2. The DNA end is a closer match to TRBJ2-7, so the J assignment may be wrong. The germline V gene encodes CDR1 DFQATT and CDR2 SNEGSKA (reference sequence). The CDR3 contains 16 residues. CDR3 residues: CSAATSAGRYSHEQYF. For the CDR3, the DNA is TGCAGTGCTGCCACCTCGGCCGGGAGGTACTCCCACGAGCAGTACTTC.

This clonotype was counted ten times or more. This rearrangement joins TRBV24-1 to TRBJ2-7; no firm D call. The CDR3 is 12 residues long. The germline V gene encodes CDR1 KGHDR and CDR2 SFDVKD. The ends were cut back, 1 base at V and 0 bases at J, with 0 bases in the middle. In nucleotides, the CDR3 is TGTGCCACCAGTGATTTCTCCTACGAGCAGTACTTC. Encoded protein: CATSDFSYEQYF.

The CDR3 bases are TGTGCCAGCGGCATCCTGGGCCCTAGCAGGTACAATGAGCAGTTCTTC. Protein: CASGILGPSRYNEQFF. The chain combines TRBV2 with TRBJ2-1; D perhaps matches TRBD2 (5 bases). This CDR3 has 16 residues. The germline gives CDR1 SNHLY, CDR2 FYNNEI. V was cut by 8 bases and J by 4 bases, with 21 bases left in between. Filled out from reference TRBV2 and TRBJ2-1, the complete variable domain reads EPEVTQTPSHQVTQMGQEVILRCVPISNHLYFYWYRQILGQKVEFLVSFYNNEISEKSEIFDDQFSVERPDGSNFTLKIRSTKLEDSAMYFCASGILGPSRYNEQFFGPGTRLTVL.

This clonotype appeared a few times. The genes are TRBV20-1 and TRBJ2-2; tentatively, D is TRBD1 (6 bases). The V gene lost 2 bases and the J gene lost 4 bases, with 14 bases spanning the gap. The CDR3 sequence is 15 residues long. Germline CDR1 is DFQATT and CDR2 is SNEGSKA (reference sequence). CDR3 bases: TGCAGTGCTAGACGACGGGGACACACCACCGGGGAGCTGTTTTTT. Protein: CSARRRGHTTGELFF.

The gene calls are TRBV7-2 and TRBJ2-7; 7 bases agree with TRBD1. CDR1 is SGHTA, CDR2 FQGNSA, per germline. V gave up 1 base and J gave up 2 bases; unmatched junction bases: 11. The CDR3 length is 17 residues. CDR3 residues: CASSLELVYRGTYEQYF. In DNA, the CDR3 is TGTGCCAGCAGCTTAGAATTGGTGTACAGGGGAACCTACGAGCAGTACTTC. Full variable domain (outside the CDR3, taken from reference TRBV7-2 and TRBJ2-7): GAGVSQSPSNKVTEKGKDVELRCDPISGHTALYWYRQSLGQGLEFLIYFQGNSAPDKSGLPSDRFSAERTGGSVSTLTIQRTQQEDSAVYLCASSLELVYRGTYEQYFGPGTRLTVT.

The chain carries TRBV11-2 and TRBJ2-2; D remains unclear. The length of the CDR3 is 12 residues. Germline CDR1 and CDR2: SGHAT and FQNNGV. The ends were cut back, 5 bases at V and 4 bases at J, with 5 bases in the middle. CDR3 sequence reads: CASSPLTGELFF. CDR3 DNA sequence: TGTGCCAGCAGCCCGCTCACCGGGGAGCTGTTTTTT.

This clonotype appeared many times. The chain employs TRBV24-1 and TRBJ2-7; perhaps TRBD2 as D (6 bases). CDR3 size: 16 residues. Trimming took off 5 bases at V and 1 base at J, with 17 bases between the two ends. CDR1 is KGHDR, CDR2 SFDVKD, per germline. The CDR3: CATSASGTGSSYEQYF. The CDR3 coding sequence is TGTGCCACCAGTGCCTCCGGGACTGGAAGTTCCTACGAGCAGTACTTC.

This chain connects TRBV4-1 to TRBJ2-2; D gene ambiguous. Germline V gives CDR1 MGHRA, CDR2 YSYEKL. The CDR3 extends over 15 amino acids. Trimming cost V 1 base and J 3 bases, with 9 bases left between them. As DNA, the CDR3 is TGCGCCAGCAGCCAAGGGAACGTTTACACCGGGGAGCTGTTTTTT. It is translated as CASSQGNVYTGELFF.

In its sample, this clonotype was seen many times. The chain is built from TRBV6-2 or TRBV6-3 and TRBJ2-5; D perhaps matches TRBD2 (5 bases). V dropped 7 bases and J dropped 4 bases, with 16 bases sitting between them. The CDR3 is made up of 14 amino acids. The germline V gene has CDR1 MNHEY and CDR2 SVGEGT. CDR3 coding DNA: TGTGCCAGCACCTCGATGTATGGAGGAGAGACCCAGTACTTC. Amino acid sequence: CASTSMYGGETQYF.

Regarding this clonotype: A clone one base away is much larger, so this may be a read error. The V and J genes are TRBV2 and TRBJ2-7; no reliable D call. Germline V CDR1 and CDR2: SNHLY, FYNNEI. The CDR3 sequence is 14 residues long. V was pared by 4 bases and J by 7 bases, with 17 bases between. The CDR3 is CASSAERQGNEQYF. CDR3 sequence (DNA): TGTGCCAGCAGTGCGGAGCGCCAAGGGAATGAGCAGTACTTC.

The sample holds a few counts of this clonotype. V is TRBV10-3 and J is TRBJ2-1, with D unresolved. Germline V gene lookup returns CDR1 ENHRY and CDR2 SYGVKD. The CDR3 is 14 amino acids. V was trimmed by 11 bases and J by 0 bases, leaving 14 bases between them. CDR3 sequence (DNA): TGTGCCCCCCGGTTCAGTGGCTCCTACAATGAGCAGTTCTTC. Translating gives CAPRFSGSYNEQFF.

This clonotype was counted once. A much larger clone lies a single base off, so this may be a read error. A read error is likely, as this CDR3 ends without the conserved phenylalanine or tryptophan. J is TRBJ2-6 and V is TRBV12-3 or TRBV12-4; D not resolved. The V gene lost 2 bases and the J gene lost 1 base, with 6 bases spanning the gap. The CDR3 length is 15 residues. The chain's CDR3 is CASSLPPSGANVLTV. Here the CDR3 DNA reads TGTGCCAGCAGTTTACCCCCGTCTGGGGCCAACGTCCTGACTGTC.